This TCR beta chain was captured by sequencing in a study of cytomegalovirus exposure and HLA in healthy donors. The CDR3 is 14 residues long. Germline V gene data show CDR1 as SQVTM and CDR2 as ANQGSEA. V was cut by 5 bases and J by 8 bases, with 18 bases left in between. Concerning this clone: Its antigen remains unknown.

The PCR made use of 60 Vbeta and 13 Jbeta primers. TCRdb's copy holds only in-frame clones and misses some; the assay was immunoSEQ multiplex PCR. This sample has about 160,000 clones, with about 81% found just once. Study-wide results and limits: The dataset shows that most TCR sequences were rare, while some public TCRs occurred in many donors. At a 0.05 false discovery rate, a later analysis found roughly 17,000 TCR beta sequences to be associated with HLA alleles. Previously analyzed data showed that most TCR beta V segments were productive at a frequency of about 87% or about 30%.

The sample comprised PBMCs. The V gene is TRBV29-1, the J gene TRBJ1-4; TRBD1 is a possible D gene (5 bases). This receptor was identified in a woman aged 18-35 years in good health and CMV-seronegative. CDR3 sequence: CSVSKVEGVEKLFF. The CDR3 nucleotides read TGCAGCGTTTCGAAAGTTGAAGGGGTAGAAAAACTGTTTTTT.